The T cell receptor beta chain under discussion was sequenced for a study of cytomegalovirus exposure and HLA in healthy donors. Use of 60 Vbeta and 13 Jbeta primers characterized the PCR. The protocol was immunoSEQ multiplex PCR, while the TCRdb copy is restricted to in-frame clones and leaves out a portion. This table holds about 41,000 clones, 81% found once. Germline CDR1 and CDR2: MNHEY and SVGAGI. Trimming took off 4 bases at V and 2 bases at J, with 5 bases between the two ends. This CDR3 comprises 12 residues. The sequenced sample was PBMCs. The chain has TRBV6-5 and TRBJ1-2; D gene uncertain. The sequence was collected from a man aged 45-60 years in good health and CMV-seronegative. This CDR3 is CASSSQNYGYTF. The CDR3 DNA is TGTGCCAGCAGTTCTCAGAACTATGGCTACACCTTC.